These 10 T cell receptor beta chains share one sample of origin, sequenced in a study of T-cell reconstitution after alpha-beta-depleted transplantation in children (TCRdb year 2016). Libraries were constructed by PCR. Sequencing used an Illumina HiSeq 2500. To normalize quantification of the TCRbeta repertoire, the TCR libraries were built with molecular barcoding that relied on unique molecular identifiers. The public reads were reprocessed in TCRdb via fastp at Q25 and MiXCR, keeping in-frame beta chains. Merged by CDR3 protein, the rows form single entries marked with the most common genes and DNA. The sample data list 540,000 or so distinct CDR3 sequences, and roughly 23% of these were observed just once. The ten largest make up roughly an eighth of the sample. The intended sense of this specimen's treatment or condition label: allogeneic hematopoietic cell transplantation with graft depleted of TCRalphabeta T cells and CD19 B cells.

This material consisted of PBMCs, mostly from graft donor cells, taken 360 days after TCRalphabeta/CD19-depleted stem cell transplant. These receptors were collected from a boy under two years old who had a stem cell transplant for acute myeloid leukemia, so the T cells may come from the graft donor.

This sequence joins TRBV18 and TRBJ1-1; D not certain. Trimming left V 3 bases short and J 4 bases short, with 12 bases between. This CDR3 contains 14 residues. The V gene's germline CDR1 is KGHSH and CDR2 LQKENI. CDR3 bases: TGTGCCAGCTCACCCGTATCTTACGGCACTGAAGCTTTCTTT. Residues: CASSPVSYGTEAFF.

At least ten counts were recorded for this clonotype. The genes are TRBV28 and TRBJ1-3; D gene uncertain. This CDR3 comprises 15 residues. Trimming cost V 7 bases and J 1 base, with 14 bases left between them. Per germline, CDR1 MDHEN and CDR2 SYDVKM. The CDR3 DNA reads as TGTGCCAGCACCCTCACCCCGGTATCTGGAAACACCATATATTTT. Protein sequence: CASTLTPVSGNTIYF.

The chain has TRBV28 and TRBJ2-3, with 8 bases lining up with TRBD2. The CDR3 is made up of 18 amino acids. Germline V lookup: CDR1 MDHEN, CDR2 SYDVKM. V trimming: 6 bases; J trimming: 4 bases; junction bases outside the gene matches: 18. The CDR3 spells CASSSPSTPGLAPDTQYF. DNA for the CDR3: TGTGCCAGCAGCTCCCCCTCCACCCCCGGACTAGCCCCAGATACGCAGTATTTT.

The V call is TRBV7-7, the J call TRBJ2-5; D unclear. The germline V gene encodes CDR1 SSHAT and CDR2 FNYEAQ (reference sequence). The CDR3 covers 15 residues. With 0 bases removed from V and 2 bases from J, the gap between germline ends came to 10 bases. The CDR3 is CASSLAYNLQETQYF. The CDR3 DNA sequence: TGTGCCAGCAGCTTAGCGTACAACTTGCAAGAGACCCAGTACTTC.

This chain's CDR3 is CSARDIPKNIQYF. The CDR3 DNA reads TGCAGTGCTCGGGACATCCCCAAAAACATTCAGTACTTC. The rearrangement joins TRBV20-1 to TRBJ2-4; D perhaps matches TRBD1 (6 bases). The CDR3 is 13 residues long. CDR1 DFQATT and CDR2 SNEGSKA come from the germline V gene (reference sequence). Trimming took 5 bases from V and 2 from J, leaving 10 bases between them.

The CDR3 DNA follows: TGTGCCAGCAGCGTAGGAGGGACTAGCGGACAAGAGACCCAGTACTTC. It translates to CASSVGGTSGQETQYF. The V and J genes are TRBV9 and TRBJ2-5, with TRBD2 matching over 11 bases. The CDR3 is 16 residues long. Trimming removed 0 bases from V and 2 bases from J; junction bases left unmatched: 3. CDR1 and CDR2 (germline): SGDLS, YYNGEE. Full variable domain (missing parts from reference TRBV9 and TRBJ2-5): DSGVTQTPKHLITATGQRVTLRCSPRSGDLSVYWYQQSLDQGLQFLIQYYNGEERAKGNILERFSAQQFPDLHSELNLSSLELGDSALYFCASSVGGTSGQETQYFGPGTRLLVL.

The chain has TRBV12-3 or TRBV12-4 and TRBJ2-1; 9 bases are a match to TRBD1. After removal of 5 bases from V and 7 bases from J, the junction contained 6 bases not matched to a gene. This CDR3 comprises 14 residues. The CDR3: CASSPGTGQNEQFF. CDR3 coding DNA: TGTGCCAGCAGTCCCGGGACAGGGCAGAATGAGCAGTTCTTC.

This clonotype was seen a handful of times. The chain links TRBV12-3 or TRBV12-4 to TRBJ1-1; 8 nucleotides align to TRBD1. The CDR3 loop spans 14 amino acids. The V and J ends lost 3 bases and 7 bases, in that order; junction bases with no gene match: 7. CDR3 coding DNA: TGTGCCAGCAGTTTGGGGCCAGGGGGCTTTGAAGCTTTCTTT. Protein product: CASSLGPGGFEAFF.

This sequence joins TRBV7-2 and TRBJ2-1, with D possibly matching TRBD1 (5 bases). Trimming took 3 bases from V and 0 from J, leaving 15 bases between them. From germline, CDR1 is SGHTA and CDR2 FQGNSA. The length of the CDR3 is 17 residues. The CDR3 is CASSFRLVGHSYNEQFF. CDR3 DNA sequence: TGTGCCAGCAGCTTCCGCCTAGTGGGGCACTCCTACAATGAGCAGTTCTTC.

This clonotype has more than one count but fewer than ten. V and J are TRBV9 and TRBJ2-1, with no clear D. Trimming took 0 bases from V and 4 from J, leaving 14 bases between them. The length of the CDR3 is 16 residues. Germline V gene sequence: CDR1 SGDLS, CDR2 YYNGEE. The CDR3 here is CASSVEGLVFYNEQFF. As DNA, the CDR3 is TGTGCCAGCAGCGTAGAGGGCCTAGTTTTTTACAATGAGCAGTTCTTC.